This T cell receptor beta chain comes out of a study of Graves' ophthalmopathy and Graves' hyperthyroidism. Study details: Peripheral blood (taken before any treatment) was collected at initial diagnosis.

Study-wide results and limits: It was with 70.59% sensitivity and about 72% specificity that the model predicted ophthalmopathy progression.

The CDR3 has 14 amino acids. Germline loops: CDR1 SGHVS, CDR2 FNYEAQ. Trimming took off 0 bases at V and 5 bases at J, with 10 bases between the two ends. This clonotype came up many times. Its antigen is unknown. Where ophthalmopathy was present, donors had moderate-to-severe activity, CAS ≥3, NOSPECS ≥4 and duration under 3 months. None of the included patients had other autoimmune diseases, uncontrolled infections, pregnancy or lactation, as these led to exclusion. Amplification targeted the TCR beta CDR3 regions, with RNA transcripts as the source material. HTBI primers were used in a first-round RT-PCR, which preceded a second-round multiplex PCR. TCRdb passed the multiplex PCR reads through MiXCR, listing each CDR3 protein once. The sample yields about 400,000 distinct CDR3 sequences, about 16% seen once.

The rearrangement links TRBV7-6 to TRBJ1-1, with D unresolved. The receptor was derived from a young woman with Graves' ophthalmopathy. Sequencing was carried out using peripheral blood. In DNA, the CDR3 is TGTGCCAGCAGCTTAGCGGGCCTCGGAACTGAAGCTTTCTTT. Residues: CASSLAGLGTEAFF. Combining the CDR3 with reference TRBV7-6 and TRBJ1-1 gives the whole variable domain GAGVSQSPRYKVTKRGQDVALRCDPISGHVSLYWYRQALGQGPEFLTYFNYEAQQDKSGLPNDRFSAERPEGSISTLTIQRTEQRDSAMYRCASSLAGLGTEAFFGQGTRLTVV.